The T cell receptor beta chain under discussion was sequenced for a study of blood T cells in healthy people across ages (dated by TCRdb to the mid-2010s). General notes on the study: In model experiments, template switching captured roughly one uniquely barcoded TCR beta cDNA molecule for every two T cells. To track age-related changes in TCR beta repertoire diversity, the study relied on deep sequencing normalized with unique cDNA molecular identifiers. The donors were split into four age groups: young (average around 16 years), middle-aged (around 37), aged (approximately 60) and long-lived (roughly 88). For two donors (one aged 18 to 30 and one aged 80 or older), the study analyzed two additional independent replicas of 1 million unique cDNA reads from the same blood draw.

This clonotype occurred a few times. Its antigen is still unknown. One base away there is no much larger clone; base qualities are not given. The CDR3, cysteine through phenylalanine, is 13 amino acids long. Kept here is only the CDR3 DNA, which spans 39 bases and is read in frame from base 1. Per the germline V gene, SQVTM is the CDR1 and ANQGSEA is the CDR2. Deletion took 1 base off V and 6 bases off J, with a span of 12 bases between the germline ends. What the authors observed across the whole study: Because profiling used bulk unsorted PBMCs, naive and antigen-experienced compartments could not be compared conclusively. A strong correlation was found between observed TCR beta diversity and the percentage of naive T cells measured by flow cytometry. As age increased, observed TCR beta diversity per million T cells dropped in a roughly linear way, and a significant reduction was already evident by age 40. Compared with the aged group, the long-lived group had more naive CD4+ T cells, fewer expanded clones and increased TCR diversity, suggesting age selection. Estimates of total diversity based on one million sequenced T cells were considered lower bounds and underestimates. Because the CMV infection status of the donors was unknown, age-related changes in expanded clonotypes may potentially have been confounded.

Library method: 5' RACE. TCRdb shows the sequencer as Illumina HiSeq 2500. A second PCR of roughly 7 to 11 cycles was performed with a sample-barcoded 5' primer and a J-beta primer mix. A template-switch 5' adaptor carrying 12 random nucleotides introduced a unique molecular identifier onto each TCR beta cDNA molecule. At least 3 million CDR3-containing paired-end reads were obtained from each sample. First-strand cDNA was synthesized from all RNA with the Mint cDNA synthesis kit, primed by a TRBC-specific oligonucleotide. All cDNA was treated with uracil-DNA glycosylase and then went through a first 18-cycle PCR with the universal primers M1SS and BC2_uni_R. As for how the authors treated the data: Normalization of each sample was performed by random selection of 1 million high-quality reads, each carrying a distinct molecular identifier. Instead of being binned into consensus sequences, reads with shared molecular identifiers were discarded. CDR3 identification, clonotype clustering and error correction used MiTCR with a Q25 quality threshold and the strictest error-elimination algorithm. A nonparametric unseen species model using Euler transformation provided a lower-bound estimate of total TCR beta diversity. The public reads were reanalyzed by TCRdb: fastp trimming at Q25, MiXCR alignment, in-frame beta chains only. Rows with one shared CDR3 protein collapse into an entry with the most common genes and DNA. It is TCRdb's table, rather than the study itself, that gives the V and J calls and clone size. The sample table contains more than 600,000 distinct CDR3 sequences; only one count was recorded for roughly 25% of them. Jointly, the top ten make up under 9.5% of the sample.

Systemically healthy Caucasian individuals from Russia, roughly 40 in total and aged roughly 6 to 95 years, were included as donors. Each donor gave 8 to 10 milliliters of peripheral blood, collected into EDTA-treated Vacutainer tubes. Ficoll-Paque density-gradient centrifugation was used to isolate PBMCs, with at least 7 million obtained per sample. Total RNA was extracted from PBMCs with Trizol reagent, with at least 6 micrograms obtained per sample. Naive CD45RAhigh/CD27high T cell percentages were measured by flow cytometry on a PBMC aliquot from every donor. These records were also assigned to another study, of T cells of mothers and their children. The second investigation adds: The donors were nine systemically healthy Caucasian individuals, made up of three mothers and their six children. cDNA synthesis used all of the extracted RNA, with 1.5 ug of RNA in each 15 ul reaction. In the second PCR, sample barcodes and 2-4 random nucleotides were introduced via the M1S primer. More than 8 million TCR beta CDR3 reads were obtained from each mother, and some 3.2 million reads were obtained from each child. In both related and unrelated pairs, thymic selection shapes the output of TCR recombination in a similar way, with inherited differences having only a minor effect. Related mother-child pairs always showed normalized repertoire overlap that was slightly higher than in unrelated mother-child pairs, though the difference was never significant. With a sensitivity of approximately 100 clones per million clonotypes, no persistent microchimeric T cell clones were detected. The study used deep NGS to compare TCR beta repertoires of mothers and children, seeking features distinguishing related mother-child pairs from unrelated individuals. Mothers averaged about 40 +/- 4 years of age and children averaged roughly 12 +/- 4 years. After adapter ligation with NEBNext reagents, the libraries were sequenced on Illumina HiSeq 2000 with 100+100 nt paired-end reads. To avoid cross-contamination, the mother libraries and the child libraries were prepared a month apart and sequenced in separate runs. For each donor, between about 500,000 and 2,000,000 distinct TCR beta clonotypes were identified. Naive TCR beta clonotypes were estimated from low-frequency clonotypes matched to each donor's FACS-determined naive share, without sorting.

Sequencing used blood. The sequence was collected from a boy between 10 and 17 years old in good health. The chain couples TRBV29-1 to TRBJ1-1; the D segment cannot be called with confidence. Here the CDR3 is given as CSVEATGGSEAFF. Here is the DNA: TGCAGCGTTGAAGCGACCGGTGGGTCTGAAGCTTTCTTT.